The 12 T cell receptor beta chains in this list originate from one sample, sequenced in a study of blood T cells in healthy people across ages. A second roughly 6 to 12 cycle PCR used barcoded and J-beta primers. Using its own MiXCR run on the 5' RACE reads, TCRdb lists one record per CDR3 protein. The sample consists of approximately 1,100,000 distinct CDR3 sequences, 40% to 50% of them appearing once. Material for sequencing was blood. The receptors shown here come from a woman between 55 and 75 years old in good health.

Many counts were recorded for this clonotype. V usage is TRBV4-2 and J usage is TRBJ2-5, with D perhaps matching TRBD2 (6 bases). The V and J ends lost 0 bases and 7 bases respectively, with 18 bases between them. This CDR3 has 16 amino acids. Germline V lookup: CDR1 LGHNA, CDR2 YNFKEQ. The CDR3 sequence is CASSQEGGMVGGTQYF. In nucleotides, the CDR3 is TGTGCCAGCAGCCAAGAGGGCGGGATGGTTGGTGGGACCCAGTACTTC.

This clonotype was seen only a few times. This chain joins TRBV12-3 or TRBV12-4 and TRBJ2-7; D is perhaps TRBD1 or TRBD2 (6 bases each). There are 15 residues in the CDR3. Trimming removed 2 bases at V and 4 bases at J, with 15 bases between. CDR3 residues: CASSLLGGAGYEQYF. The CDR3 region has the DNA TGTGCCAGCAGTTTATTGGGGGGCGCGGGGTACGAGCAGTACTTC.

The V call is TRBV18, the J call TRBJ2-1; 14 bases fit TRBD2. V gave up 3 bases and J gave up 7 bases; unmatched junction bases: 5. The CDR3 totals 16 residues. Germline V gene data show CDR1 as KGHSH and CDR2 as LQKENI. The CDR3 region is CASSPAGLAGGNEQFF. In DNA, the CDR3 is TGTGCCAGCTCACCCGCTGGACTAGCGGGAGGAAATGAGCAGTTCTTC.

The rearrangement uses TRBV10-1 and TRBJ1-2; 7 nucleotides agree with TRBD1. The CDR3 loop spans 16 amino acids. CDR1 WNHNN and CDR2 SYGVQD come from the germline V gene (reference sequence). V was pared by 5 bases and J by 5 bases, with 14 bases of the junction left unmatched. For the CDR3, the DNA is TGCGCCAGCAGTCGAACCGCCGGGACAGAAGTATATGGCTACACCTTC. Amino acid sequence: CASSRTAGTEVYGYTF.

The chain links TRBV5-6 to TRBJ1-1; tentatively, D is TRBD1 (6 bases). Germline V gene sequence: CDR1 SGHDT, CDR2 YYEEEE. The CDR3 extends over 15 amino acids. The V end was cut by 3 bases, the J end by 4 bases, with 16 bases between. CDR3 nucleotide sequence: TGTGCCAGCAGCTCACAGGGTTTAGGGGGCACTGAAGCTTTCTTT. Protein product: CASSSQGLGGTEAFF.

V usage is TRBV18 and J usage is TRBJ1-6; D unresolved. From germline, CDR1 is KGHSH and CDR2 LQKENI. The CDR3 is made up of 16 amino acids. The germline V and J ends were trimmed by 3 bases and 0 bases, with 9 bases remaining between them. CDR3 nucleotides: TGTGCCAGCTCACCTTTCTCGGCCTCCTATAATTCACCCCTCCACTTT. Amino acids: CASSPFSASYNSPLHF. Together with reference TRBV18 and TRBJ1-6, the CDR3 gives the full variable domain: NAGVMQNPRHLVRRRGQEARLRCSPMKGHSHVYWYRQLPEEGLKFMVYLQKENIIDESGMPKERFSAEFPKEGPSILRIQQVVRGDSAAYFCASSPFSASYNSPLHFGNGTRLTVT.

This clonotype was seen at least ten times. Sequence at one end of the junction differs from germline and may be a read error. The chain recombines TRBV7-9 with TRBJ2-1; possibly TRBD1 or TRBD2 for D (7 bases each). Germline CDR1 reads SEHNR; CDR2 reads FQNEAQ (reference sequence). CDR3 length: 14 amino acids. This chain's CDR3 is CASSLGQGGNEQFF. The CDR3 DNA follows: TGCGCCAGCAGCTTGGGCCAGGGGGGGAATGAGCAGTTCTTC.

V and J are TRBV27 and TRBJ2-4; TRBD2 agrees at 13 bases. The end of the DNA fits TRBJ2-7 better, so the J call may be wrong. Germline assignment: CDR1 MNHEY and CDR2 SMNVEV (reference sequence). The CDR3 covers 16 residues. CDR3 DNA sequence: TGTGCCAGCAGTCCCCCTGGGACTAGCGGGACTTACGAGCAGTACTTC. It specifies CASSPPGTSGTYEQYF.

V is TRBV18 and J is TRBJ2-2; D uncertain. Trimming took off 1 base at V and 3 bases at J, with 9 bases between the two ends. Germline CDR1 KGHSH, CDR2 LQKENI. The CDR3 is 15 amino acids. The CDR3 sequence: CASSPQDPYTGELFF. The CDR3 coding sequence is TGTGCCAGCTCACCACAAGACCCATACACCGGGGAGCTGTTTTTT. The full variable domain, rest sourced from reference TRBV18 and TRBJ2-2, is NAGVMQNPRHLVRRRGQEARLRCSPMKGHSHVYWYRQLPEEGLKFMVYLQKENIIDESGMPKERFSAEFPKEGPSILRIQQVVRGDSAAYFCASSPQDPYTGELFFGEGSRLTVL.

The V gene is TRBV25-1, the J gene TRBJ2-5; the D gene is possibly TRBD2 (5 bases). The CDR3 length is 16 residues. The V end was cut by 2 bases, the J end by 5 bases, with 18 bases between. Per germline, CDR1 MGHDK and CDR2 SYGVNS. CDR3 DNA: TGTGCCAGCAGTGAAAGCGTACTAGGGAAGAGGGAGACCCAGTACTTC. Protein sequence: CASSESVLGKRETQYF.

The chain couples TRBV12-3 or TRBV12-4 to TRBJ2-5; D possibly corresponds to TRBD2 (6 bases). The J call may be in error: the DNA end matches TRBJ2-7 better. The CDR3 has 15 residues. The CDR3 spells CASSFMLGGINEQYF. The CDR3 coding sequence is TGTGCCAGCAGTTTTATGCTCGGCGGGATTAACGAGCAGTACTTC.

The chain joins TRBV19 to TRBJ1-4; a weak D match, TRBD1 (6 bases). V was pared by 5 bases and J by 7 bases, with 17 bases between. The CDR3 has 15 amino acids. Germline lookup yields CDR1 LNHDA and CDR2 SQIVND (reference sequence). For the CDR3, the DNA is TGTGCCAGTAGTGTGGTACAGGGACGGACTGAAAAACTGTTTTTT. Amino acids: CASSVVQGRTEKLFF.